The TCR beta chain under discussion was sequenced for a study of cytomegalovirus exposure and HLA in healthy donors. This clone was found a few times. 60 Vbeta and 13 Jbeta primers were used in PCR. Some clones are missing from TCRdb's copy, which holds only in-frame ones; the method was immunoSEQ multiplex PCR. Among 75,000 to 100,000 clones listed, about 70% were seen once. V gave up 2 bases and J gave up 9 bases, with 11 bases separating them. CDR1 and CDR2 from the germline V gene are PRHDT and FYEKMQ (reference sequence). This CDR3 has 14 amino acids. Input material: PBMCs. This receptor was taken from a man aged 60 to 75 in good health and CMV-seronegative. The rearrangement joins TRBV13 to TRBJ1-6; tentatively, D is TRBD1 (5 bases). Here the CDR3 DNA reads TGTGCCAGCAGCTTAAACAGGAAGAGTTCACCCCTCCACTTT. It encodes CASSLNRKSSPLHF.